The source of this T cell receptor beta chain is a study of T cell responses to AZD1222 COVID-19 vaccine. Study-level results: The study found vaccine-associated CD4 TCRs spanning spike, dominant at 160-218 and 743-854. Among the donors, most were white British and more were female, and clonal diversity was possibly underestimated. Every sample of the repertoires postdated the peak T cell response. Recipients of AZD1222 seropositive at baseline numbered only six or seven.

The CDR3 is made up of 16 amino acids. The data were produced by immunoSEQ multiplex PCR, yet TCRdb's version contains in-frame clones alone and is incomplete. The table records 140,000 to 150,000 clones, about 90% of them present only once. A note on this clone: Its antigen is not known.

The receptor's source is an adult in good health. The sequencing used peripheral blood, collected on day 0 of MenACWY control vaccination. The gene calls are TRBV12-2 and TRBJ2-1; the table calls TRBD2, which could not be checked here. TRBV12-2 is a pseudogene. The CDR3 sequence: CASRPRGLAGYNEQFF. As DNA, the CDR3 is TGTGCAAGTCGCCCACGAGGGCTAGCGGGCTACAATGAGCAGTTCTTC.